These 25 T cell receptor beta chains came from one sample sequenced in a study of blood T cell repertoires in COVID-19. Profiled with immunoSEQ multiplex PCR; TCRdb holds only in-frame clones, not every one. The data show approximately 150,000 clones, 70% to 90% seen once. Sequencing was carried out using peripheral blood. Source of these receptors: a man in his sixties or seventies with acute or convalescent COVID-19.

V gene TRBV6-5 combines with J gene TRBJ1-5; 12 nucleotides align to TRBD1. Germline V lookup: CDR1 MNHEY, CDR2 SVGAGI. V trimming: 10 bases; J trimming: 9 bases; junction bases outside the gene matches: 10. The CDR3 has 14 amino acids. The CDR3 sequence: CATSPGQGARPQHF. The CDR3 DNA reads as TGTGCCACCTCACCGGGACAGGGGGCAAGGCCCCAGCATTTT.

The chain has TRBV5-4 and TRBJ2-2; possibly TRBD1 for D (5 bases). The CDR3 is made up of 13 amino acids. V was cut by 4 bases and J by 7 bases, with 11 bases left in between. Germline loops: CDR1 SGHNT, CDR2 YYREEE (reference sequence). The CDR3 DNA sequence: TGTGCCAGCAGCCCGCCTAGGGGCGGGGAGCTGTTTTTT. Its translation: CASSPPRGGELFF.

V is TRBV5-5 and J is TRBJ2-5; D call uncertain. There are 14 residues in the CDR3. With 0 bases removed from V and 2 bases from J, the gap between germline ends came to 8 bases. Germline V gives CDR1 SGHKS, CDR2 YYEKEE (reference sequence). The CDR3 nucleotides are TGTGCCAGCAGCTTGGAATGGCATCAAGAGACCCAGTACTTC. Encoded protein: CASSLEWHQETQYF.

V usage is TRBV5-1 and J usage is TRBJ1-2, with D possibly being TRBD1 (6 bases). Deletions cut 0 bases from V and 7 bases from J, with 13 bases between. The CDR3 has 14 amino acids. Germline loops: CDR1 SGHRS, CDR2 YFSETQ. CDR3 nucleotides: TGCGCCAGCAGCTTGGGACAGGATGTATCTGGCTACACCTTC. Protein product: CASSLGQDVSGYTF. The full variable domain, in which reference TRBV5-1 and TRBJ1-2 provide the parts outside the CDR3, is KAGVTQTPRYLIKTRGQQVTLSCSPISGHRSVSWYQQTPGQGLQFLFEYFSETQRNKGNFPGRFSGRQFSNSRSEMNVSTLELGDSALYLCASSLGQDVSGYTFGSGTRLTVV.

This chain connects TRBV29-1 to TRBJ2-4, with 10 nucleotides matching TRBD1. Trimming cost V 7 bases and J 6 bases; bases outside gene matches: 3. Germline V gene sequence: CDR1 SQVTM, CDR2 ANQGSEA. CDR3 length: 12 residues. The CDR3 sequence is CSAGQGGNIQYF. DNA for the CDR3: TGCAGCGCCGGACAGGGGGGAAACATTCAGTACTTC.

This clone showed up just once. The gene calls are TRBV18 and TRBJ1-1; 11 bases agree with TRBD1. The CDR3 extends over 14 amino acids. J was trimmed by 7 bases and V by 3 bases; bases with no gene match: 4. Germline assignment: CDR1 KGHSH and CDR2 LQKENI. Here the CDR3 reads CASSPDRGQVEAFF. The DNA of the CDR3 is TGTGCCAGCTCACCGGACAGGGGGCAGGTTGAAGCTTTCTTT.

The chain is built from TRBV15 and TRBJ1-1, with TRBD1 as a possible D gene (5 bases). The CDR3 spans 14 residues. Germline V CDR1 and CDR2: LNHNV, YYDKDF (reference sequence). Deletions cut 1 base from V and 5 bases from J, with 11 bases between. The CDR3 sequence: CATSRGQGGTEAFF. The DNA for the CDR3 is TGTGCCACCAGCAGAGGCCAGGGAGGGACTGAAGCTTTCTTT. Based on the CDR3 plus reference TRBV15 and TRBJ1-1, the full variable domain is DAMVIQNPRYQVTQFGKPVTLSCSQTLNHNVMYWYQQKSSQAPKLLFHYYDKDFNNEADTPDNFQSRRPNTSFCFLDIRSPGLGDTAMYLCATSRGQGGTEAFFGQGTRLTVV.

The chain is built from TRBV7-3 and TRBJ1-5, with 7 bases aligning to TRBD1. Germline values: CDR1 SGHTA, CDR2 FQGTGA. This CDR3 region has 14 residues. V dropped 4 bases and J dropped 4; count of bases not matched to a gene: 4. CDR3 DNA: TGTGCCAGCAGCTACGGGACAGAGAATCAGCCCCAGCATTTT. Protein sequence: CASSYGTENQPQHF.

This sequence joins TRBV30 and TRBJ1-1; tentative D call: TRBD1 (5 bases). Germline CDR1 and CDR2: GTSNPN and SVGIG (reference sequence). Trimming took 4 bases from V and 5 from J, leaving 20 bases between them. There are 15 residues in the CDR3. The CDR3 nucleotides read TGTGCCTGGACTAATACAGAGAGGGGAGGGACTGAAGCTTTCTTT. Translation: CAWTNTERGGTEAFF.

The DNA of the CDR3 is TGTGCCAGCAGCCACAGTCAGGCCCGCGAAAAAGAGACCCAGTACTTC. This codes for CASSHSQAREKETQYF. The V and J genes are TRBV3-1 (or the pseudogene TRBV3-2) and TRBJ2-5, with unresolved D. CDR3 length: 16 amino acids. Germline V gene data show CDR1 as LGHDT and CDR2 as YNNKEL (reference sequence). V dropped 3 bases and J dropped 3 bases, with 17 bases sitting between them.

V is TRBV6-5 and J is TRBJ1-2; TRBD1 is a possible D gene (6 bases). Trimming removed 4 bases at V and 4 bases at J, with 16 bases between. Germline V gene data show CDR1 as MNHEY and CDR2 as SVGAGI. The CDR3 sequence is 15 residues long. The CDR3 DNA sequence: TGTGCCAGCAGTTGGGGGCCAGAGGGTAGCTATGGCTACACCTTC. Translation gives CASSWGPEGSYGYTF.

The chain employs TRBV6-5 and TRBJ1-3; 9 nucleotides agree with TRBD1. Trimming took 4 bases from V and 2 from J; bases not matched to a gene: 3. The V gene's germline CDR1 is MNHEY and CDR2 SVGAGI. This CDR3 region has 15 residues. CDR3 in DNA: TGTGCCAGCAGTTGGGGACAGGGTGCTGGAAACACCATATATTTT. Its protein is CASSWGQGAGNTIYF.

The CDR3: CSASIGPPGGTQYF. The CDR3 DNA is TGCAGTGCTAGTATCGGGCCGCCCGGGGGGACGCAGTATTTT. The V call is TRBV20-1, the J call TRBJ2-3; TRBD2 matches at 7 bases. The trim removed 3 bases at V and 9 bases at J, leaving 12 bases unmatched. This CDR3 comprises 14 residues. CDR1 is DFQATT and CDR2 is SNEGSKA in the germline V gene (reference sequence).

The chain is built from TRBV20-1 and TRBJ1-1, with 8 bases matching TRBD1. This CDR3 region has 14 residues. Germline values: CDR1 DFQATT, CDR2 SNEGSKA (reference sequence). J was trimmed by 0 bases and V by 3 bases; bases with no gene match: 3. This chain's CDR3 is CSASETGVNTEAFF. In DNA, the CDR3 is TGCAGTGCTAGTGAGACAGGGGTGAACACTGAAGCTTTCTTT.

This clone was detected a few times. This chain uses TRBV19 with TRBJ1-6, with D unresolved. Trimming stripped 6 bases from V and 8 bases from J, with 17 bases between. Germline V gene sequence: CDR1 LNHDA, CDR2 SQIVND (reference sequence). CDR3 length: 15 residues. The CDR3 bases are TGTGCCAGTAGGTCCGAGACCTCTCAGGATTCACCCCTCCACTTT. Its translation: CASRSETSQDSPLHF.

In this sample, this clone turned up once. The chain is built from TRBV19 and TRBJ1-2, with D possibly matching TRBD1 (5 bases). CDR3 size: 15 residues. V lost 5 bases and J lost 2, with 15 bases in between. From germline, CDR1 is LNHDA and CDR2 SQIVND (reference sequence). CDR3 nucleotide sequence: TGTGCCAGTAGTTCCAGACGGGGGGAAAACTATGGCTACACCTTC. This sequence encodes CASSSRRGENYGYTF.

This CDR3 is CAISDPNKTGGKTQYF. The CDR3 DNA reads TGTGCCATCAGTGACCCCAACAAAACCGGGGGGAAGACCCAGTACTTC. The rearrangement joins TRBV10-3 to TRBJ2-5; 7 bases agree with TRBD2. V lost 3 bases to trimming and J lost 6 bases; unmatched junction nucleotides: 13. The CDR3 consists of 16 residues. Germline loops: CDR1 ENHRY, CDR2 SYGVKD.

This clone was observed a handful of times. V and J are TRBV28 and TRBJ1-1; TRBD1 is a possible D gene (6 bases). In germline, CDR1 is MDHEN, CDR2 SYDVKM. The length of the CDR3 is 14 residues. V gave up 5 bases and J gave up 1 base, with 11 bases separating them. DNA for the CDR3: TGTGCCAGCAGTCCACAGGACAGGAACACTGAAGCTTTCTTT. Translating gives CASSPQDRNTEAFF.

V gene TRBV9 combines with J gene TRBJ1-2; D unresolved. Germline V lookup: CDR1 SGDLS, CDR2 YYNGEE. This CDR3 spans 12 amino acids. The ends were cut back, 0 bases at V and 6 bases at J, with 6 bases in the middle. Here the CDR3 DNA reads TGTGCCAGCAGCGTAGGTGGGCATGGCTACACCTTC. Translation gives CASSVGGHGYTF.

The J gene is TRBJ1-1, the V gene TRBV28, with D unclear. This CDR3 is built from 13 residues. Trimming pared 3 bases from V and 1 base from J, leaving 6 bases between. Germline lookup yields CDR1 MDHEN and CDR2 SYDVKM. CDR3 DNA: TGTGCCAGCAGTTTGGAGAGGAACACTGAAGCTTTCTTT. Residues: CASSLERNTEAFF.

The chain employs TRBV3-1 (or the pseudogene TRBV3-2) and TRBJ1-3, with no clear D. Trimming took 5 bases from V and 0 from J, leaving 5 bases between them. Germline lookup yields CDR1 LGHDT and CDR2 YNNKEL (reference sequence). This CDR3 comprises 13 residues. CDR3 sequence: CASSELSGNTIYF. CDR3 nucleotide sequence: TGTGCCAGCAGCGAACTCTCTGGAAACACCATATATTTT.

This clone was seen a few times. J is TRBJ1-5 and V is TRBV28; perhaps TRBD1 as D (5 bases). There are 15 residues in the CDR3. The V end was cut by 4 bases, the J end by 4 bases, with 14 bases between. In germline, CDR1 is MDHEN, CDR2 SYDVKM. CDR3 region: CASSWGGAGNQPQHF. The CDR3 DNA is TGTGCCAGCAGTTGGGGAGGGGCAGGGAATCAGCCCCAGCATTTT.

The gene calls are TRBV11-2 and TRBJ1-5; D might be TRBD1 (6 bases). The CDR3 is made up of 16 amino acids. Trimming removed 1 base from V and 3 bases from J, with 13 bases in between. Germline assignment: CDR1 SGHAT and CDR2 FQNNGV. CDR3 in amino acids: CASSLGQGHDNQPQHF. CDR3 DNA sequence: TGTGCCAGCAGCTTAGGTCAGGGGCATGACAATCAGCCCCAGCATTTT. The full variable domain, rest sourced from reference TRBV11-2 and TRBJ1-5, is EAGVAQSPRYKIIEKRQSVAFWCNPISGHATLYWYQQILGQGPKLLIQFQNNGVVDDSQLPKDRFSAERLKGVDSTLKIQPAKLEDSAVYLCASSLGQGHDNQPQHFGDGTRLSIL.

This chain joins TRBV5-1 and TRBJ2-7; TRBD2 is a possible D gene (6 bases). In germline, CDR1 is SGHRS, CDR2 YFSETQ. CDR3 length equals 13 residues. V lost 0 bases and J 6 bases, leaving 10 bases between the germline ends. CDR3: CASSLELAREQYF. The CDR3 region has the DNA TGCGCCAGCAGCTTGGAACTAGCTCGCGAGCAGTACTTC.

The chain uses TRBV6-5 and TRBJ2-7, with D unclear. The CDR3 is 13 amino acids. Trimming left V 5 bases short and J 0 bases short, with 8 bases between. CDR1 is MNHEY and CDR2 is SVGAGI in the germline V gene. In DNA form, the CDR3 reads TGTGCCAGCAGTCTTGGAGTCTCCTACGAGCAGTACTTC. Its translation: CASSLGVSYEQYF.